One and the same sample provided the 18 T cell receptor beta chains below, sequenced in a study of monozygotic twins with inflammatory bowel disease. From the 5' RACE reads, TCRdb lists one entry per CDR3 protein and no DNA. This repertoire includes 150,000 or so distinct CDR3 sequences. The specimen was blood. All receptors come from a human donor with ulcerative colitis or Crohn's disease, or a healthy co-twin of an affected twin (not recorded which).

The chain's CDR3 is CSFKAETYEQYF. J is TRBJ2-7 and V is TRBV29-1. The germline gives CDR1 SQVTM, CDR2 ANQGSEA. This CDR3 has 12 residues.

V is TRBV18 and J is TRBJ1-1; TCRdb's D call, TRBD1, is unchecked because there is no DNA. This CDR3 has 15 residues. The germline gives CDR1 KGHSH, CDR2 LQKENI. The CDR3 reads CASSPPGQGHTEAFF.

The chain links TRBV7-2 to TRBJ2-7; absent DNA, TCRdb's TRBD1 call cannot be checked. CDR3 size: 15 residues. The germline gives CDR1 SGHTA, CDR2 FQGNSA. The CDR3 is CASSAGGGAHYEQYF.

The rearrangement joins TRBV10-3 to TRBJ2-3; TCRdb's D call, TRBD2, is unchecked because there is no DNA. Germline CDR1 ENHRY, CDR2 SYGVKD. The CDR3 length is 15 residues. This chain's CDR3 is CAISVSLAATDTQYF.

The gene calls are TRBV5-4 and TRBJ2-2; TCRdb returns TRBD2, unconfirmable since there is no DNA. Germline V gene lookup returns CDR1 SGHNT and CDR2 YYREEE (reference sequence). CDR3 size: 19 residues. This CDR3 reads CASSLGAGLGIANTGELFF.

The chain has TRBV30 and TRBJ2-5; TCRdb designates TRBD2, a call that cannot be tested without DNA. The CDR3 totals 14 residues. CDR1 is GTSNPN, CDR2 SVGIG, per germline (reference sequence). The CDR3 loop reads CAWSSSSGGAASDF.

The J gene is TRBJ1-1, the V gene TRBV6-9; without DNA, the TCRdb call of TRBD1 cannot be checked. Germline-derived CDR1 and CDR2 are MNHGY and SVAAGI. The CDR3 runs to 16 residues. This CDR3 reads CASSYSGQGVNTEAFF.

The rearrangement joins TRBV6-1 to TRBJ1-2; there is no DNA to check the TCRdb D call of TRBD1. The germline gives CDR1 MNHNS, CDR2 SASEGT. The CDR3 has 15 amino acids. CDR3 sequence reads: CASSEKLQGNYGYTF.

The gene calls are TRBV3-1 and TRBJ1-1; TCRdb lists TRBD1, though no DNA is available to test this call. CDR1 is LGHDT, CDR2 YNNKEL, per germline (reference sequence). The length of the CDR3 is 15 residues. CDR3 residues: CASSHNREWYGKAFF. Together with reference TRBV3-1 and TRBJ1-1, the CDR3 gives the full variable domain: DTAVSQTPKYLVTQMGNDKSIKCEQNLGHDTMYWYKQDSKKFLKIMFSYNNKELIINETVPNRFSPKSPDKAHLNLHINSLELGDSAVYFCASSHNREWYGKAFFGQGTRLTVV.

The rearrangement joins TRBV27 to TRBJ1-4. Germline V gene lookup returns CDR1 MNHEY and CDR2 SMNVEV (reference sequence). The CDR3 runs 14 residues. The CDR3: CASSSRTTNEKLFF.

The V and J genes are TRBV20-1 and TRBJ2-7. Germline loops: CDR1 DFQATT, CDR2 SNEGSKA (reference sequence). CDR3 length: 15 amino acids. Here the CDR3 reads CSARAKRHLSYEQYF.

This chain connects TRBV28 to TRBJ1-5; TCRdb's D call, TRBD1, is unchecked because there is no DNA. Germline lookup yields CDR1 MDHEN and CDR2 SYDVKM. The CDR3 runs 14 residues. This chain's CDR3 is CASSLTGRNQPQHF.

The chain combines TRBV15 with TRBJ2-3. The CDR3 runs 11 residues. CDR1 is LNHNV, CDR2 YYDKDF, per germline (reference sequence). The CDR3 protein is CATSSGWAQYF.

V and J are TRBV20-1 and TRBJ1-4; TCRdb selects TRBD1, and the lack of DNA leaves this call unchecked. There are 16 residues in the CDR3. Germline lookup yields CDR1 DFQATT and CDR2 SNEGSKA (reference sequence). CDR3 residues: CSARGGGRSTNEKLFF.

V gene TRBV29-1 combines with J gene TRBJ1-1; TCRdb reports TRBD1, a call that lacks DNA to check it against. CDR1 is SQVTM and CDR2 is ANQGSEA in the germline V gene. This CDR3 is built from 12 residues. CDR3 protein: CSPGARNTEAFF.

This chain links TRBV5-6 with TRBJ1-1; TCRdb's D gene call, TRBD1, goes unchecked for lack of DNA. The germline V gene encodes CDR1 SGHDT and CDR2 YYEEEE. The CDR3 is made up of 14 amino acids. This CDR3 is CASSPNRGFTEAFF. Using reference TRBV5-6 and TRBJ1-1 for the parts outside the CDR3, the full variable domain is DAGVTQSPTHLIKTRGQQVTLRCSPKSGHDTVSWYQQALGQGPQFIFQYYEEEERQRGNFPDRFSGHQFPNYSSELNVNALLLGDSALYLCASSPNRGFTEAFFGQGTRLTVV.

This chain uses TRBV12-5 with TRBJ1-6. Looked up from germline, CDR1 is LGHNT and CDR2 is FRNRAP. The CDR3 has 17 residues. This CDR3 is CASGLVSGEERHSPLHF.

The chain recombines TRBV10-3 with TRBJ2-2; TCRdb returns TRBD1, unconfirmable since there is no DNA. The CDR3 is 15 residues long. Per germline, CDR1 ENHRY and CDR2 SYGVKD. The CDR3 sequence: CAISEEGRGLRELFF.